These 3 T cell receptor beta chains came from one sample sequenced in a study of T cells after yellow fever vaccination. TCRdb re-derived calls from the 5' RACE reads in MiXCR, one entry per CDR3 protein. The repertoire holds 500,000 to 650,000 distinct CDR3 sequences, with around 17% as singletons. Sequences were derived from PBMCs, sampled about 5 days after the first yellow fever vaccination. Receptors originate from a man in his late teens or twenties who received the YFV17D yellow fever vaccine.

This clonotype was found a few times. The chain joins TRBV6-1 to TRBJ1-5; no definite D call. The V gene lost 3 bases and the J gene lost 3 bases, with 15 bases spanning the gap. CDR3 length equals 16 residues. The germline CDR1 and CDR2 sequences are MNHNS and SASEGT. The CDR3 reads CASSDQHRVPNQPQHF. DNA for the CDR3: TGTGCCAGCAGTGACCAACACCGGGTCCCCAATCAGCCCCAGCATTTT.

This clonotype was recorded a few times. The genes are TRBV7-9 and TRBJ2-2; 9 positions match TRBD1. This CDR3 has 14 residues. Germline assignment: CDR1 SEHNR and CDR2 FQNEAQ (reference sequence). Trimming removed 8 bases from V and 4 bases from J; junction bases left unmatched: 5. The CDR3 DNA reads TGTGCCAGCGCGGACAGGGGTGGCACCGGGGAGCTGTTTTTT. It codes for CASADRGGTGELFF.

V usage is TRBV6-5 and J usage is TRBJ1-1; TRBD1 might be the D (5 bases). V was trimmed by 5 bases and J by 5 bases, leaving 18 bases between them. The CDR3 consists of 15 residues. Germline V gives CDR1 MNHEY, CDR2 SVGAGI. CDR3 coding DNA: TGTGCCAGCAGTAACGAGAGGGGATCTTGGACTGAAGCTTTCTTT. Protein: CASSNERGSWTEAFF.